The text below deals with one TCR beta chain. Its antigen is unidentified. The sample is drawn from a study of shared clonotypes between healthy human individuals. General observations from the study: Researchers sampled only blood; tissue repertoires likely differ.

The repertoire was sequenced with immunoSEQ multiplex PCR; TCRdb's copy has only in-frame clones and lacks some. The profile shows under 200,000 clones, around 93% of them singletons. Material for sequencing was naive CD4+ T cells sorted from blood. Subset given: CD45RA+ positively selected. This receptor was obtained from a woman aged 25 to 39 in good health.

CDR3 DNA: TGTGCCAGCTCACCACCTGGACAGGTGTTTTGGGCCAACGTCCTGACTTTC. Translated, it gives CASSPPGQVFWANVLTF. The chain recombines TRBV18 with TRBJ2-6; 7 bases are a match to TRBD1. CDR3 length equals 17 residues. V dropped 0 bases and J dropped 5; count of bases not matched to a gene: 7. CDR1 is KGHSH, CDR2 LQKENI, per germline.